The 5 T cell receptor beta chains below all came from one sample that was sequenced in a study of post-analysis software for immune sequencing data. Overall study results and limits: TRBV5-6, TRBV5-1 and TRBV20-1 belonged to a set of roughly five TRBV segments that were more frequent in patients than controls.

Their target antigens are unknown. Every TCR beta cDNA library bore unique molecular identifiers. A single record per CDR3 protein comes from TCRdb applying MiXCR to the PCR reads. The sample lists fewer than 850,000 distinct CDR3 sequences, 40% to 55% occurring once. Specimen: blood. The receptors were sampled from a girl aged 5 to 17 with multiple sclerosis.

This clonotype was found a few times. The genes are TRBV27 and TRBJ2-5; the D gene is possibly TRBD2 (6 bases). In germline, CDR1 is MNHEY, CDR2 SMNVEV (reference sequence). The CDR3 has 15 amino acids. V gave up 3 bases and J gave up 5 bases, with 16 bases separating them. The CDR3 region has the DNA TGTGCCAGCAGTTTGGTCGGGGCGCGGGGTGAGACCCAGTACTTC. As protein: CASSLVGARGETQYF.

This clonotype was seen more than once but under ten times. The rearrangement links TRBV15 to TRBJ2-7; 7 positions agree with TRBD2. The J segment lost 5 bases and the V segment lost 9 bases, leaving 10 bases of the junction unmatched. This CDR3 region has 13 residues. Germline CDR1 and CDR2: LNHNV and YYDKDF (reference sequence). CDR3 DNA: TGTGCCACAAAGACTAGCCCTAGCAACGAGCAGTACTTC. Protein product: CATKTSPSNEQYF.

This clonotype was observed a handful of times. The chain is built from TRBV29-1 and TRBJ2-7; weak D call: TRBD1 (5 bases). This CDR3 contains 11 residues. The germline CDR1 and CDR2 sequences are SQVTM and ANQGSEA. The V and J ends lost 6 bases and 2 bases respectively, with 8 bases between them. The CDR3 DNA is TGCAGCGTCACAGGCCCCTACGAGCAGTACTTC. As protein: CSVTGPYEQYF.

This clonotype occurred a few times. The rearrangement uses TRBV6-1 and TRBJ2-7; tentative D call: TRBD2 (6 bases). Trimming left V 3 bases short and J 2 bases short, with 17 bases between. The germline V gene encodes CDR1 MNHNS and CDR2 SASEGT. The CDR3 contains 16 residues. The CDR3: CASSEIGSGLTYEQYF. CDR3 nucleotide sequence: TGTGCCAGCAGTGAGATAGGCTCAGGACTAACCTACGAGCAGTACTTC.

CDR3 sequence (DNA): TGCAGTACCAGCGGGGGCACAGATACGCAGTATTTT. This gives the protein CSTSGGTDTQYF. The chain uses TRBV20-1 and TRBJ2-3; TRBD2 matches 7 bases. Per the germline V gene, CDR1 is DFQATT and CDR2 is SNEGSKA (reference sequence). V lost 8 bases, J lost 1 base, and 3 bases stayed unmatched. The CDR3 consists of 12 residues.